The 30 T cell receptor beta chains below all came from one sample that was sequenced in a study of blood T cell repertoires in COVID-19 (dated by TCRdb to the early 2020s). The library was produced with the immunoSEQ multiplex PCR assay. TCRdb mirrors the immuneACCESS table, restricted to in-frame sequences. Some clones are absent from its copies; in checked studies, under half trace to an unresolved V gene, and the reason for the others is unknown. Present in this sample are over 30,000 clones, around 85% of which were seen just once. Of the sample, approximately 30% falls within the top ten clones. The sample taken for sequencing was peripheral blood. The receptors derive from an elderly man with active or convalescent COVID-19.

V gene TRBV6-2 or TRBV6-3 combines with J gene TRBJ1-1; tentative D call: TRBD1 (5 bases). The V end lost 2 bases, the J end lost 0 bases, and 16 bases lay between the germline ends. This CDR3 contains 17 residues. The germline V gene has CDR1 MNHEY and CDR2 SVGEGT. The CDR3 here is CASSYMTQGILNTEAFF. CDR3 coding DNA: TGTGCCAGCAGTTACATGACCCAGGGCATCTTGAACACTGAAGCTTTCTTT.

The CDR3 DNA reads TGTGCCAGCAGACATGATCGGGGGGCTAACACTGAAGCTTTCTTT. Translated, it gives CASRHDRGANTEAFF. The V and J genes are TRBV7-2 and TRBJ1-1; weak D call: TRBD1 (6 bases). Germline lookup yields CDR1 SGHTA and CDR2 FQGNSA. V gave up 6 bases and J gave up 2 bases, with 16 bases separating them. The CDR3 consists of 15 residues.

The gene calls are TRBV19 and TRBJ2-1; 9 bases line up with TRBD2. Germline-derived CDR1 and CDR2 are LNHDA and SQIVND (reference sequence). V lost 1 base, J lost 7 bases, and 8 bases stayed unmatched. The CDR3 covers 16 residues. The CDR3 DNA reads as TGTGCCAGTAGTATAGGCCTAGCGGGACGGGGGAATGAGCAGTTCTTC. This sequence encodes CASSIGLAGRGNEQFF.

The CDR3: CASSEGAEEKLFF. The CDR3 DNA reads as TGTGCCAGCAGCGAAGGGGCAGAGGAAAAACTGTTTTTT. J is TRBJ1-4 and V is TRBV9; D is possibly TRBD1 (5 bases). This CDR3 is built from 13 residues. Germline assignment: CDR1 SGDLS and CDR2 YYNGEE. The V end lost 3 bases, the J end lost 8 bases, and 11 bases lay between the germline ends.

In this sample, this clone turned up a few times. The CDR3 is CARSSDRDGEQYF. The CDR3 DNA reads TGTGCCAGAAGCTCAGACAGGGACGGCGAGCAGTACTTC. This chain connects TRBV7-5 to TRBJ2-7; no check of the table's D call, TRBD1, against the DNA was made. TRBV7-5 is tagged as a pseudogene. The CDR3 loop spans 13 amino acids.

This clone was picked up one time. The chain couples TRBV24-1 to TRBJ2-5, with 8 bases aligning to TRBD2. Per the germline V gene, CDR1 is KGHDR and CDR2 is SFDVKD. Trimming at V came to 3 bases and at J to 5 bases, leaving 7 bases not matched to a gene. The CDR3 contains 15 residues. The CDR3 DNA reads as TGTGCCACCAGTGATGCGGGGGGTGGTAGGGAGACCCAGTACTTC. Protein: CATSDAGGGRETQYF.

V and J are TRBV10-3 and TRBJ1-4; a possible D gene is TRBD1 (5 bases). CDR1 and CDR2 (germline): ENHRY, SYGVKD. The CDR3 extends over 16 amino acids. V gave up 1 base and J gave up 8 bases, with 17 bases separating them. CDR3 nucleotides: TGTGCCATCAGTGAGTACGGGGCCGGGGGAAACGAAAAACTGTTTTTT. Encoded protein: CAISEYGAGGNEKLFF.

CDR3 in DNA: TGTGCCAGTAGTATAGGACAGGGGGGGTGGGTCAATCAGCCCCAGCATTTT. Amino acid sequence: CASSIGQGGWVNQPQHF. The V and J genes are TRBV19 and TRBJ1-5, with 9 bases that match TRBD1. After removal of 1 base from V and 3 bases from J, the junction contained 7 bases not matched to a gene. The CDR3 totals 17 residues. Germline CDR1 is LNHDA and CDR2 is SQIVND (reference sequence).

The gene calls are TRBV7-3 and TRBJ2-1; perhaps TRBD2 as D (5 bases). With 5 bases removed from V and 6 bases from J, the gap between germline ends came to 11 bases. CDR1 is SGHTA and CDR2 is FQGTGA in the germline V gene. The CDR3 sequence is 13 residues long. DNA for the CDR3: TGTGCCAGCAGCCCGACTACCCGCAATGAGCAGTTCTTC. This sequence encodes CASSPTTRNEQFF.

V gene TRBV18 combines with J gene TRBJ2-3; D may be TRBD2 (6 bases). The V end lost 2 bases, the J end lost 3 bases, and 15 bases lay between the germline ends. The CDR3 has 16 residues. Germline lookup yields CDR1 KGHSH and CDR2 LQKENI. This CDR3 is CASSPGVAAATDTQYF. The CDR3, as DNA: TGTGCCAGCTCACCAGGAGTAGCGGCCGCTACAGATACGCAGTATTTT.

This clone showed up just a few times. V usage is TRBV11-2 and J usage is TRBJ1-1; 11 nucleotides agree with TRBD1. This CDR3 is 16 amino acids long. Trimming took 5 bases from V and 4 from J; bases not matched to a gene: 9. Per the germline V gene, CDR1 is SGHAT and CDR2 is FQNNGV. CDR3 sequence (DNA): TGTGCCAGCAGCGCGGACAGGGGGCGGATTGCCACTGAAGCTTTCTTT. The encoded protein is CASSADRGRIATEAFF.

V and J are TRBV6-2 or TRBV6-3 and TRBJ1-5, with a weak D call TRBD1 (6 bases). Germline loops: CDR1 MNHEY, CDR2 SVGEGT. The CDR3 is made up of 15 amino acids. V was cut by 5 bases and J by 4 bases, with 15 bases left in between. The CDR3 bases are TGTGCCAGCAGTCCAGCGACAGGTCAGAATCAGCCCCAGCATTTT. The encoded protein is CASSPATGQNQPQHF.

This clone came up a few times. V is TRBV30 and J is TRBJ1-1; D call uncertain. Germline loops: CDR1 GTSNPN, CDR2 SVGIG (reference sequence). The CDR3 totals 11 residues. Trimming took 5 bases from V and 5 from J, leaving 9 bases between them. The CDR3 loop reads CAWSSRTEAFF. The CDR3 region has the DNA TGTGCCTGGTCAAGTCGGACTGAAGCTTTCTTT.

The CDR3 sequence is CASSQEGWTEEKLFF. The DNA for the CDR3 is TGCGCCAGCAGCCAAGAAGGGTGGACAGAAGAAAAACTGTTTTTT. The rearrangement uses TRBV4-3 and TRBJ1-4; possibly TRBD1 for D (6 bases). The CDR3 is 15 amino acids. Germline V CDR1 and CDR2: LGHNA, YSLEER. V was pared by 0 bases and J by 8 bases, with 13 bases between.

V is TRBV6-4 and J is TRBJ2-3, with 8 bases that match TRBD2. The CDR3 has 17 residues. The germline CDR1 and CDR2 sequences are MRHNA and SNTAGT. Unmatched junction bases numbered 18, after V lost 10 bases and J lost 3 bases. This CDR3 reads CAILSGTIGQRTDTQYF. CDR3 DNA: TGTGCCATCCTTAGCGGGACGATCGGCCAGAGGACAGATACGCAGTATTTT.

This clone was counted a single time. The rearrangement joins TRBV7-8 to TRBJ2-5; maybe TRBD2 (5 bases). Trimming took 1 base from V and 5 from J, leaving 14 bases between them. Germline V lookup: CDR1 SGHVS, CDR2 FQNEAQ. The CDR3 is 15 residues long. CDR3: CASSLVVGVGETQYF. CDR3 in DNA: TGTGCCAGCAGCTTAGTCGTGGGAGTCGGGGAGACCCAGTACTTC.

The CDR3 DNA reads TGTGCCAGCAGCTTTGGTCGGGAGACTGAAGCTTTCTTT. It translates to CASSFGRETEAFF. The chain uses TRBV11-1 and TRBJ1-1; no firm D call. Germline loops: CDR1 SGHAT, CDR2 FQDESV (reference sequence). The CDR3 runs 13 residues. Trimming stripped 3 bases from V and 5 bases from J, with 10 bases between.

The V gene is TRBV19, the J gene TRBJ1-1; a possible D gene is TRBD1 (5 bases). The V gene's germline CDR1 is LNHDA and CDR2 SQIVND (reference sequence). Trimming shortened V by 4 bases and J by 1 base, and 19 bases separated the two germline ends. The CDR3 length is 17 residues. CDR3 loop: CASSNRDSGGWNTEAFF. The CDR3 DNA reads TGTGCCAGTAGTAACCGGGACTCGGGAGGTTGGAACACTGAAGCTTTCTTT. Full variable domain (outside the CDR3, taken from reference TRBV19 and TRBJ1-1): DGGITQSPKYLFRKEGQNVTLSCEQNLNHDAMYWYRQDPGQGLRLIYYSQIVNDFQKGDIAEGYSVSREKKESFPLTVTSAQKNPTAFYLCASSNRDSGGWNTEAFFGQGTRLTVV.

The sample holds one count of this clone. CDR3 region: CASSLGGEGQPQHF. CDR3 bases: TGTGCCAGCAGCTTAGGGGGGGAGGGGCAGCCCCAGCATTTT. The chain carries TRBV7-2 and TRBJ1-5, with D tentatively TRBD1 (5 bases). Germline assignment: CDR1 SGHTA and CDR2 FQGNSA. This CDR3 region has 14 residues. The V and J ends lost 1 base and 7 bases respectively, with 11 bases between them.

This chain uses TRBV5-1 with TRBJ2-2; 7 positions match TRBD2. Germline V gene data show CDR1 as SGHRS and CDR2 as YFSETQ. J was trimmed by 5 bases and V by 4 bases; bases with no gene match: 5. The CDR3 spans 14 residues. In DNA form, the CDR3 reads TGCGCCAGCAGCCCGGGGGGATCGACCGGGGAGCTGTTTTTT. Amino acids: CASSPGGSTGELFF.

The gene calls are TRBV30 and TRBJ1-3, with a possible D match to TRBD1 (6 bases). Germline CDR1 and CDR2: GTSNPN and SVGIG (reference sequence). The CDR3 spans 14 residues. V dropped 2 bases and J dropped 3 bases, with 11 bases sitting between them. The CDR3 nucleotides are TGTGCCTGGAGTACAGGGTTCGGTGGAAACACCATATATTTT. Translated: CAWSTGFGGNTIYF.

The chain uses TRBV24-1 and TRBJ2-3, with D uncertain. Germline V gives CDR1 KGHDR, CDR2 SFDVKD. The V and J ends lost 4 bases and 2 bases respectively, with 6 bases between them. This CDR3 contains 13 residues. As DNA, the CDR3 is TGTGCCACCAGTGAGGGCGCCACAGATACGCAGTATTTT. It yields the protein CATSEGATDTQYF.

The J gene is TRBJ1-3, the V gene TRBV11-2; weak D call: TRBD1 (5 bases). The CDR3 is 15 amino acids. CDR1 is SGHAT and CDR2 is FQNNGV in the germline V gene. Deletions cut 5 bases from V and 4 bases from J, with 15 bases between. CDR3: CASSPRTLGGNTIYF. CDR3 DNA: TGTGCCAGCAGCCCTCGGACATTAGGAGGAAACACCATATATTTT.

The genes are TRBV15 and TRBJ1-1; possible D gene TRBD1, 5 bases. Germline lookup yields CDR1 LNHNV and CDR2 YYDKDF (reference sequence). The CDR3 is 15 residues long. V lost 6 bases, J lost 0 bases, and 14 bases lay in between. Here the CDR3 DNA reads TGTGCCACCAGTGAGCTTAAGACAGTGAACACTGAAGCTTTCTTT. Its translation: CATSELKTVNTEAFF. Supplemented by reference TRBV15 and TRBJ1-1, the full variable domain reads DAMVIQNPRYQVTQFGKPVTLSCSQTLNHNVMYWYQQKSSQAPKLLFHYYDKDFNNEADTPDNFQSRRPNTSFCFLDIRSPGLGDTAMYLCATSELKTVNTEAFFGQGTRLTVV.

This clone was picked up one time. The chain employs TRBV29-1 and TRBJ1-5; D may be TRBD1 (6 bases). V was pared by 5 bases and J by 7 bases, with 18 bases between. Germline-derived CDR1 and CDR2 are SQVTM and ANQGSEA. CDR3 length: 14 amino acids. CDR3 nucleotide sequence: TGCAGCGTTTTGGACAGAAACCCTAGCCAGCCCCAGCATTTT. It specifies CSVLDRNPSQPQHF.

The V gene is TRBV11-3, the J gene TRBJ2-1; D not resolved. V was clipped by 2 bases and J by 5 bases, with 7 bases between them. Looked up from germline, CDR1 is SGHNT and CDR2 is YENEEA. The CDR3 loop spans 13 amino acids. The CDR3 nucleotides read TGTGCCAGCAGCTTACTCAGAAACAATGAGCAGTTCTTC. Amino acid sequence: CASSLLRNNEQFF. Using reference TRBV11-3 and TRBJ2-1 for the parts outside the CDR3, the full variable domain is EAGVVQSPRYKIIEKKQPVAFWCNPISGHNTLYWYLQNLGQGPELLIRYENEEAVDDSQLPKDRFSAERLKGVDSTLKIQPAELGDSAVYLCASSLLRNNEQFFGPGTRLTVL.

This clone has more than one count but fewer than ten. The chain is built from TRBV7-3 and TRBJ2-2; maybe TRBD2 (5 bases). Germline V gene data show CDR1 as SGHTA and CDR2 as FQGTGA. This CDR3 has 16 amino acids. With 2 bases removed from V and 0 bases from J, the gap between germline ends came to 10 bases. CDR3 region: CASSLGSASNTGELFF. CDR3 bases: TGTGCCAGCAGCTTAGGTAGCGCCTCGAACACCGGGGAGCTGTTTTTT.

This chain uses TRBV4-2 with TRBJ1-5; D remains unclear. V shed 1 base and J shed 3 bases, with 10 bases lying between them. The CDR3 is made up of 15 amino acids. The V gene's germline CDR1 is LGHNA and CDR2 YNFKEQ. CDR3 nucleotides: TGTGCCAGCAGCCAAGTGGGCGTTTTCAATCAGCCCCAGCATTTT. Protein: CASSQVGVFNQPQHF.

The chain couples TRBV5-1 to TRBJ1-1; no clear D. V lost 2 bases to trimming and J lost 5 bases, with 10 bases between them. The CDR3 covers 13 residues. Germline lookup yields CDR1 SGHRS and CDR2 YFSETQ. For the CDR3, the DNA is TGCGCCAGCAGCTTTAAGCCGGGTACTGAAGCTTTCTTT. Its translation is CASSFKPGTEAFF.

This clone has only one observation. The chain carries TRBV4-3 and TRBJ1-5, with 7 positions matching TRBD1. CDR1 LGHNA and CDR2 YSLEER come from the germline V gene. The length of the CDR3 is 15 residues. After removal of 4 bases from V and 3 bases from J, the junction contained 6 bases not matched to a gene. CDR3 sequence: CASSLDGQDNQPQHF. The CDR3 region has the DNA TGCGCCAGCAGCCTCGACGGACAGGACAATCAGCCCCAGCATTTT.